The 18 T cell receptor beta chains given below trace back to one sample, sequenced in a study of blood T cell repertoires in COVID-19. Profiled with immunoSEQ multiplex PCR; TCRdb holds only in-frame clones, not every one. The sample lists about 240,000 clones, about 80% occurring once. The sequencing input was peripheral blood. The origin of the receptors is a man aged 25 to 40 who had recovered from COVID-19.

The sample holds one count of this clone. The chain combines TRBV6-5 with TRBJ2-2, with TRBD2 as a possible D gene (6 bases). The CDR3 sequence is 14 residues long. The V end was cut by 2 bases, the J end by 4 bases, with 8 bases between. CDR1 and CDR2 (germline): MNHEY, SVGAGI. In DNA form, the CDR3 reads TGTGCCAGCAGTTACCGGAGGGCCACCGGGGAGCTGTTTTTT. Residues: CASSYRRATGELFF.

This clone was found many times. The CDR3 reads CASPTGTGIMNTEAFF. CDR3 sequence (DNA): TGTGCCAGCCCGACCGGGACAGGGATCATGAACACTGAAGCTTTCTTT. This sequence joins TRBV5-8 and TRBJ1-1; 9 nucleotides align to TRBD1. From germline, CDR1 is SGHTS and CDR2 YDEGEE. The V gene end was trimmed by 7 bases and the J gene end by 0 bases; junction bases not matched to a gene: 10. There are 16 residues in the CDR3.

The V gene is TRBV3-1 (or the pseudogene TRBV3-2), the J gene TRBJ1-6, with TRBD1 as a possible D gene (5 bases). The CDR3 has 14 amino acids. Germline lookup yields CDR1 LGHDT and CDR2 YNNKEL (reference sequence). Deletions cut 1 base from V and 8 bases from J, with 9 bases between. CDR3 in DNA: TGTGCCAGCAGCCAAGGGGGCAGTTATTCACCCCTCCACTTT. Translation gives CASSQGGSYSPLHF.

Notes on this clone: An end of the junction differs from the germline gene, which may be a read error. This rearrangement joins TRBV6-5 to TRBJ1-1; D might be TRBD1 (6 bases). The CDR3 totals 14 residues. CDR1 is MNHEY and CDR2 is SVGAGI in the germline V gene. CDR3 residues: CASSRTKQRQVEAF. Here the CDR3 DNA reads TGTGCCAGCAGCCGTACGAAACAAAGACAGGTAGAGGCCTTT.

This clone was counted between two and nine times. The chain is built from TRBV28 and TRBJ1-2; 8 positions match TRBD1. Germline loops: CDR1 MDHEN, CDR2 SYDVKM. Unmatched junction bases numbered 10, after V lost 10 bases and J lost 0 bases. The CDR3 contains 15 residues. CDR3 nucleotide sequence: TGTGCCACCCAGTACGGGGGACAGGCTAACTATGGCTACACCTTC. Protein: CATQYGGQANYGYTF.

J is TRBJ2-2 and V is TRBV5-4, with 9 bases fitting TRBD2. CDR3 length: 16 residues. Germline CDR1 SGHNT, CDR2 YYREEE (reference sequence). J was trimmed by 1 base and V by 0 bases; bases with no gene match: 1. CDR3 in amino acids: CASSLARGGNTGELFF. CDR3 sequence (DNA): TGTGCCAGCAGCTTGGCGCGGGGGGGGAACACCGGGGAGCTGTTTTTT.

CDR3 sequence reads: CASSFQGATQETQYF. In DNA form, the CDR3 reads TGTGCCAGCAGCTTCCAGGGGGCCACTCAAGAGACCCAGTACTTC. The chain carries TRBV5-4 and TRBJ2-5, with 8 bases fitting TRBD1. The length of the CDR3 is 15 residues. Germline loops: CDR1 SGHNT, CDR2 YYREEE (reference sequence). J was trimmed by 2 bases and V by 2 bases; bases with no gene match: 5. Together with reference TRBV5-4 and TRBJ2-5, the CDR3 gives the full variable domain: ETGVTQSPTHLIKTRGQQVTLRCSSQSGHNTVSWYQQALGQGPQFIFQYYREEENGRGNFPPRFSGLQFPNYSSELNVNALELDDSALYLCASSFQGATQETQYFGPGTRLLVL.

The J gene is TRBJ1-2, the V gene TRBV5-4; the D gene is possibly TRBD1 (5 bases). V dropped 0 bases and J dropped 1 base, with 13 bases sitting between them. Germline V gene lookup returns CDR1 SGHNT and CDR2 YYREEE (reference sequence). This CDR3 is built from 16 residues. CDR3 sequence reads: CASSLGGQGGNYGYTF. The CDR3 bases are TGTGCCAGCAGCTTGGGGGGCCAGGGAGGTAACTATGGCTACACCTTC.

V gene TRBV6-5 combines with J gene TRBJ1-4; tentative D call: TRBD1 (5 bases). The CDR3 runs 14 residues. Trimming stripped 2 bases from V and 8 bases from J, with 12 bases between. CDR1 MNHEY and CDR2 SVGAGI come from the germline V gene. CDR3 in amino acids: CASSYAGIREKLFF. Here the CDR3 DNA reads TGTGCCAGCAGTTACGCAGGGATTAGGGAAAAACTGTTTTTT.

This sequence joins TRBV2 and TRBJ2-7; 10 bases are a match to TRBD1. Germline V gene data show CDR1 as SNHLY and CDR2 as FYNNEI. The CDR3 extends over 13 amino acids. Trimming removed 6 bases from V and 3 bases from J; junction bases left unmatched: 2. CDR3 amino acids: CASRDRGNYEQYF. The DNA of the CDR3 is TGTGCCAGCAGGGACAGGGGGAACTACGAGCAGTACTTC.

The chain employs TRBV11-2 and TRBJ2-5, with 13 bases aligning to TRBD2. The trim removed 5 bases at V and 5 bases at J, leaving 2 bases unmatched. In germline, CDR1 is SGHAT, CDR2 FQNNGV. The CDR3 loop spans 14 amino acids. CDR3 residues: CASSATSGGETQYF. In DNA, the CDR3 is TGTGCCAGCAGCGCGACTAGCGGGGGGGAGACCCAGTACTTC.

The chain couples TRBV18 to TRBJ2-5, with D possibly TRBD1 on 5 matching bases. V lost 0 bases and J lost 2, with 7 bases in between. This CDR3 has 14 amino acids. CDR1 is KGHSH and CDR2 is LQKENI in the germline V gene. The CDR3 region is CASSPPAGQETQYF. In DNA form, the CDR3 reads TGTGCCAGCTCACCACCGGCAGGGCAAGAGACCCAGTACTTC.

This chain joins TRBV18 and TRBJ1-3, with 7 bases fitting TRBD1. Germline trimming cut 6 bases from V and 3 bases from J; bases unmatched to any gene: 8. The V gene's germline CDR1 is KGHSH and CDR2 LQKENI. The CDR3 is 15 amino acids. CDR3 in DNA: TGTGCCAGCTCTCCCCAGGGGGAATATGGAAACACCATATATTTT. This sequence encodes CASSPQGEYGNTIYF.

The gene calls are TRBV18 and TRBJ2-7, with TRBD1 identical over 8 bases. With 2 bases clipped from V and 2 bases from J, the junction kept 5 bases outside the gene matches. Germline lookup yields CDR1 KGHSH and CDR2 LQKENI. The CDR3 is 15 amino acids. CDR3 sequence: CASSPGQGPPYEQYV. CDR3 nucleotide sequence: TGTGCCAGCTCACCAGGACAGGGACCCCCCTACGAGCAGTACGTC.

The chain links TRBV29-1 to TRBJ2-2, with D perhaps matching TRBD1 (6 bases). This CDR3 has 13 residues. V was shortened by 6 bases and J by 1 base, with 9 bases between the two germline ends. Germline values: CDR1 SQVTM, CDR2 ANQGSEA. The CDR3 sequence is CSVPGQNTGELFF. The CDR3 DNA reads TGCAGCGTCCCGGGACAGAACACCGGGGAGCTGTTTTTT.

The rearrangement uses TRBV11-2 and TRBJ2-1; D is ambiguous. The CDR3 consists of 16 residues. V lost 0 bases, J lost 2 bases, and 11 bases lay in between. Germline V gene data show CDR1 as SGHAT and CDR2 as FQNNGV. The CDR3 loop is CASSLDRVGPYNEQFF. CDR3 sequence (DNA): TGTGCCAGCAGCTTAGATCGGGTCGGCCCCTACAATGAGCAGTTCTTC.

The chain is built from TRBV5-1 and TRBJ2-1; TRBD2 matches 13 bases. The CDR3 has 18 residues. CDR1 is SGHRS and CDR2 is YFSETQ in the germline V gene. V shed 2 bases, J shed 8 bases, and the junction held 13 bases outside the gene matches. The chain's CDR3 is CASSFLGAGTSGDYEQFF. The DNA of the CDR3 is TGCGCCAGCAGCTTCCTCGGGGCCGGGACTAGCGGGGATTATGAGCAGTTCTTC.

This chain links TRBV7-2 with TRBJ2-3; the D gene is possibly TRBD2 (5 bases). The ends were cut back, 5 bases at V and 0 bases at J, with 9 bases in the middle. The CDR3 length is 14 residues. In germline, CDR1 is SGHTA, CDR2 FQGNSA. The CDR3 DNA reads as TGTGCCAGCAGCCTGAGGACTAGCACAGATACGCAGTATTTT. It yields the protein CASSLRTSTDTQYF.